This T cell receptor (beta chain) emerged from a study of T cells expressing NK-cell markers. Study at large: All TCR beta repertoires analysed originated from sorted CD3+CD56+NKG2C+, CD3+CD56+NKG2C- and CD3+CD56-NKG2C+ T cells.

Study-level results: The dominant NKG2C+ clonotypes represented about 1.0-7.5% of CD8+ T cells in over 5 donors. Topping the CD3+CD56-NKG2C+ fraction as well were these clonotypes, in a handful of donors.

Germline V CDR1 and CDR2: SGHDT, YYEEEE. This CDR3 is built from 17 residues. In regard to this clonotype: Its antigen is not identified.

TCRdb reprocessed the 5' RACE reads, keeping one entry per CDR3 protein, no DNA. Its table records about 450,000 distinct CDR3 sequences. The sequence was collected from a woman aged 18-69 years in good health. What was sequenced was blood T cells: a sorted CD56 or NKG2C T cell subset, CD4+ or CD8+ T cells, or bulk PBMC T cells (not recorded which). The rearrangement links TRBV5-6 to TRBJ2-7; TCRdb returns TRBD1, unconfirmable since there is no DNA. The CDR3 sequence: CASSASKPGLGAYEQYF.